This T cell receptor (beta chain) was found in a study of blood T cell repertoires in COVID-19. The overall study: Nucleic acid was either cDNA or gDNA, and it came from T cells, B-cell-depleted T cells, or PBMCs.

Participants, about 18 to 90 years old, spanned about 26 US areas. Which cohort a participant joined came from the clinical history participants gave. CDR1 is KGHDR and CDR2 is SFDVKD in the germline V gene. The ends lost 3 bases at V and 2 bases at J; junction bases unmatched: 11. The CDR3 is 18 amino acids. In the study's own analysis: From reference gene primer amplification, estimates of nucleated cell counts were derived. The method was immunoSEQ multiplex PCR; TCRdb's version includes in-frame clones alone and lacks a portion of them. V and J calls plus clone size are reproduced from that table; the DNA served to infer D and trimming. This sample has almost 400,000 clones, with over 75% found just once.

The sequence derives from a woman in her twenties or thirties with acute COVID-19. Input material: PBMCs or T cells enriched from blood (not recorded which). V is TRBV24-1 and J is TRBJ2-3; 9 bases align to TRBD2. DNA for the CDR3: TGTGCCACCAGTGATAAGGGCGGGGGGGATATCGACACAGATACGCAGTATTTT. Its translation is CATSDKGGGDIDTDTQYF.